The 27 T cell receptor beta chains in this list originate from one sample, sequenced in a study of T cell responses to AZD1222 COVID-19 vaccine. Sequencing was performed with immunoSEQ multiplex PCR; in TCRdb, only in-frame clones are kept and a portion is missing. The sample includes some 130,000 clones, more than 80% of them seen just once. Sequenced material: peripheral blood, taken on day 0 of AZD1222 vaccination. Receptor source: an adult in good health.

This chain joins TRBV7-3 and TRBJ2-1; D not certain. With 2 bases removed from V and 0 bases from J, the gap between germline ends came to 5 bases. There are 14 residues in the CDR3. Germline CDR1 is SGHTA and CDR2 is FQGTGA. The CDR3 bases are TGTGCCAGCAGCTTAGGAGCCTCCTACAATGAGCAGTTCTTC. It codes for CASSLGASYNEQFF.

The chain links TRBV13 to TRBJ2-7; TRBD1 matches 7 bases. This CDR3 is built from 15 residues. Trimming cost V 2 bases and J 0 bases; bases outside gene matches: 4. Germline values: CDR1 PRHDT, CDR2 FYEKMQ (reference sequence). CDR3 DNA: TGTGCCAGCAGCTTACCGGGACAGAGCTCCTACGAGCAGTACTTC. Its translation is CASSLPGQSSYEQYF.

V is TRBV4-1 and J is TRBJ1-6; a weak D match, TRBD1 (5 bases). The V end was cut by 0 bases, the J end by 9 bases, with 12 bases between. This CDR3 has 15 amino acids. CDR1 and CDR2 from the germline V gene are MGHRA and YSYEKL. CDR3 amino acids: CASSQDRGLISPLHF. CDR3 nucleotide sequence: TGCGCCAGCAGCCAAGATCGGGGGTTGATTTCACCCCTCCACTTT.

The CDR3 sequence is CASSPRGGRPYEQYF. CDR3 sequence (DNA): TGTGCCAGCAGCCCCCGCGGGGGCCGGCCTTACGAGCAGTACTTC. V usage is TRBV5-8 and J usage is TRBJ2-7; a weak D match, TRBD2 (7 bases). Germline values: CDR1 SGHTS, CDR2 YDEGEE. Trimming took off 4 bases at V and 4 bases at J, with 18 bases between the two ends. There are 15 residues in the CDR3.

The V and J genes are TRBV7-6 and TRBJ1-3; a weak D match, TRBD1 (6 bases). Germline V CDR1 and CDR2: SGHVS, FNYEAQ. V was clipped by 3 bases and J by 0 bases, with 12 bases between them. The CDR3 runs to 16 residues. DNA for the CDR3: TGTGCCAGCAGCTTGCCGACAGGCTTCTCTGGAAACACCATATATTTT. Amino acid sequence: CASSLPTGFSGNTIYF. Looking up the rest from reference TRBV7-6 and TRBJ1-3 gives the full variable domain: GAGVSQSPRYKVTKRGQDVALRCDPISGHVSLYWYRQALGQGPEFLTYFNYEAQQDKSGLPNDRFSAERPEGSISTLTIQRTEQRDSAMYRCASSLPTGFSGNTIYFGEGSWLTVV.

The J gene is TRBJ1-4, the V gene TRBV6-5, with 9 positions matching TRBD1. The germline CDR1 and CDR2 sequences are MNHEY and SVGAGI. This CDR3 is built from 14 residues. Germline trimming cut 6 bases from V and 6 bases from J; bases unmatched to any gene: 5. Here the CDR3 reads CASRGQGRDEKLFF. CDR3 in DNA: TGTGCCAGCAGAGGACAGGGGCGTGATGAAAAACTGTTTTTT.

J is TRBJ1-4 and V is TRBV5-4; D ambiguous. The CDR3 covers 13 residues. CDR1 SGHNT and CDR2 YYREEE come from the germline V gene (reference sequence). V was pared by 4 bases and J by 3 bases, with 7 bases between. The CDR3, as DNA: TGTGCCAGCAGCGTCGGGTCTAATGAAAAACTGTTTTTT. It specifies CASSVGSNEKLFF.

The rearrangement links TRBV6-5 to TRBJ2-3; 7 bases line up with TRBD2. The V and J ends lost 4 bases and 1 base, in that order; junction bases with no gene match: 8. This CDR3 is 16 amino acids long. From germline, CDR1 is MNHEY and CDR2 SVGAGI. CDR3 protein: CASSFGLAGGTDTQYF. The CDR3 DNA is TGTGCCAGCAGTTTTGGTCTGGCGGGGGGCACAGATACGCAGTATTTT.

V gene TRBV7-2 combines with J gene TRBJ2-3; the D is unclear. The CDR3 is made up of 12 amino acids. The V gene's germline CDR1 is SGHTA and CDR2 FQGNSA. V was cut by 5 bases and J by 4 bases, with 7 bases left in between. CDR3: CASSPLADTQYF. The CDR3 coding sequence is TGTGCCAGCAGCCCGCTGGCAGATACGCAGTATTTT.

The V and J genes are TRBV24-1 and TRBJ2-7; 9 nucleotides agree with TRBD1. This CDR3 region has 15 residues. Germline CDR1 reads KGHDR; CDR2 reads SFDVKD. Unmatched junction bases numbered 8, after V lost 4 bases and J lost 5 bases. The DNA for the CDR3 is TGTGCCACCAGTGAGGCCGGGACAGGGAGAAACGAGCAGTACTTC. It specifies CATSEAGTGRNEQYF.

V is TRBV18 and J is TRBJ1-5; 9 bases map to TRBD1. The CDR3 has 19 amino acids. The V segment lost 2 bases and the J segment 3 bases; nucleotides outside the gene matches: 14. Per germline, CDR1 KGHSH and CDR2 LQKENI. CDR3 nucleotide sequence: TGTGCCAGCTCACCAACGAAGCCGAGCGGGACAGGGAACAATCAGCCCCAGCATTTT. Residues: CASSPTKPSGTGNNQPQHF.

The chain couples TRBV9 to TRBJ2-1; TRBD1 aligns across 9 bases. CDR1 is SGDLS, CDR2 YYNGEE, per germline. The CDR3 loop spans 16 amino acids. V gave up 3 bases and J gave up 2 bases; unmatched junction bases: 6. CDR3 protein: CASSGPGTGTYNEQFF. DNA of the CDR3: TGTGCCAGCAGCGGGCCCGGGACAGGGACCTACAATGAGCAGTTCTTC.

This clone was detected only once. The gene calls are TRBV19 and TRBJ1-2; D possibly corresponds to TRBD1 (5 bases). The CDR3 totals 12 residues. With 4 bases removed from V and 7 bases from J, the gap between germline ends came to 10 bases. CDR1 LNHDA and CDR2 SQIVND come from the germline V gene (reference sequence). CDR3 amino acids: CASSRGTSGYTF. DNA of the CDR3: TGTGCCAGTAGTAGGGGGACGTCTGGCTACACCTTC.

The chain links TRBV2 to TRBJ2-7; D may correspond to TRBD1 or TRBD2 (6 bases each). Germline CDR1 SNHLY, CDR2 FYNNEI. This CDR3 comprises 15 residues. V lost 6 bases to trimming and J lost 4 bases, with 19 bases between them. The CDR3 DNA reads TGTGCCAGCAGCCGCCCCCCGGGGGCCGGGTACGAGCAGTACTTC. Translated, it gives CASSRPPGAGYEQYF. The full variable domain, its missing parts supplied by reference TRBV2 and TRBJ2-7, is EPEVTQTPSHQVTQMGQEVILRCVPISNHLYFYWYRQILGQKVEFLVSFYNNEISEKSEIFDDQFSVERPDGSNFTLKIRSTKLEDSAMYFCASSRPPGAGYEQYFGPGTRLTVT.

This clone was observed a handful of times. The chain carries TRBV7-9 and TRBJ1-2; perhaps TRBD1 as D (6 bases). CDR3 length: 15 residues. Between the trimmed V and J ends, which lost 3 bases and 7 bases, there was a span of 18 bases. The germline V gene has CDR1 SEHNR and CDR2 FQNEAQ (reference sequence). Here the CDR3 reads CASSLQGISLGGYTF. For the CDR3, the DNA is TGTGCCAGCAGCTTGCAGGGGATCAGTCTTGGTGGCTACACCTTC.

As for this clone: One junction end disagrees with the germline gene, perhaps due to a read error. The chain uses TRBV28 and TRBJ2-3; D possibly corresponds to TRBD1 (5 bases). The CDR3 extends over 13 amino acids. In germline, CDR1 is MDHEN, CDR2 SYDVKM. The CDR3: CASRGTGRLLPAF. CDR3 sequence (DNA): TGTGCCAGCAGGGGAACAGGTCGACTCCTGCCTGCCTTT.

This clone was seen a few times. The chain couples TRBV9 to TRBJ2-5, with TRBD1 identical over 8 bases. CDR1 and CDR2 (germline): SGDLS, YYNGEE. J gave up 7 bases and V 4 bases, and 9 bases lay outside the gene matches. The CDR3 has 14 residues. CDR3: CASSPHRGDGTQYF. CDR3 DNA sequence: TGTGCCAGCAGCCCACACAGGGGGGACGGGACCCAGTACTTC.

The chain joins TRBV12-5 to TRBJ2-1; D gene unclear. The V and J ends lost 3 bases and 7 bases respectively, with 7 bases between them. CDR3 length equals 12 residues. CDR1 LGHNT and CDR2 FRNRAP come from the germline V gene. The CDR3 nucleotides are TGTGCTAGTGGTTTAATAGGGAATGAGCAGTTCTTC. It yields the protein CASGLIGNEQFF. Based on the CDR3 plus reference TRBV12-5 and TRBJ2-1, the full variable domain is DARVTQTPRHKVTEMGQEVTMRCQPILGHNTVFWYRQTMMQGLELLAYFRNRAPLDDSGMPKDRFSAEMPDATLATLKIQPSEPRDSAVYFCASGLIGNEQFFGPGTRLTVL.

This rearrangement joins TRBV11-3 to TRBJ2-7; D perhaps matches TRBD1 (5 bases). Germline V gene data show CDR1 as SGHNT and CDR2 as YENEEA. Trimming removed 3 bases from V and 6 bases from J, with 12 bases in between. CDR3 length equals 13 residues. CDR3 in DNA: TGTGCCAGCAGCTTCTTTCCAGGGTCCGAGCAGTACTTC. This translates into CASSFFPGSEQYF. Variable domain in full (rest from reference TRBV11-3 and TRBJ2-7): EAGVVQSPRYKIIEKKQPVAFWCNPISGHNTLYWYLQNLGQGPELLIRYENEEAVDDSQLPKDRFSAERLKGVDSTLKIQPAELGDSAVYLCASSFFPGSEQYFGPGTRLTVT.

This clone was seen only a few times. The V gene is TRBV10-3, the J gene TRBJ2-3; 11 nucleotides align to TRBD1. This CDR3 has 16 residues. Germline V gives CDR1 ENHRY, CDR2 SYGVKD. The V and J ends lost 0 bases and 4 bases, in that order; junction bases with no gene match: 3. CDR3 sequence reads: CAISESPGQGADTQYF. CDR3 bases: TGTGCCATCAGTGAGTCCCCGGGACAGGGGGCAGATACGCAGTATTTT.

This clone was picked up a small number of times. The genes are TRBV4-1 and TRBJ2-3; 7 positions agree with TRBD2. Germline assignment: CDR1 MGHRA and CDR2 YSYEKL. Trimming removed 0 bases from V and 2 bases from J; junction bases left unmatched: 14. The CDR3 is made up of 19 amino acids. The CDR3 reads CASSQDEGRSGWSTDTQYF. CDR3 nucleotides: TGCGCCAGCAGCCAAGATGAGGGGCGTAGCGGGTGGTCCACAGATACGCAGTATTTT.

This chain uses TRBV3-1 (or the pseudogene TRBV3-2) with TRBJ1-4, with D possibly matching TRBD1 (6 bases). CDR1 is LGHDT, CDR2 YNNKEL, per germline (reference sequence). The germline V and J ends were trimmed by 1 base and 10 bases, with 22 bases remaining between them. The CDR3 contains 17 residues. The CDR3 is CASSQGPPGQGIGKLFF. CDR3 in DNA: TGTGCCAGCAGCCAAGGCCCCCCGGGACAAGGGATTGGAAAACTGTTTTTT.

The chain is built from TRBV28 and TRBJ1-6, with a weak D call TRBD1 (6 bases). In germline, CDR1 is MDHEN, CDR2 SYDVKM. This CDR3 is built from 16 residues. V was shortened by 2 bases and J by 4 bases, with 12 bases between the two germline ends. Here the CDR3 DNA reads TGTGCCAGCAGTTTAAGGGGGATCTTTTATAATTCACCCCTCCACTTT. It encodes CASSLRGIFYNSPLHF.

This chain joins TRBV7-8 and TRBJ2-7, with 11 bases fitting TRBD2. Germline loops: CDR1 SGHVS, CDR2 FQNEAQ. The CDR3 extends over 17 amino acids. Unmatched junction bases numbered 12, after V lost 2 bases and J lost 6 bases. CDR3 bases: TGTGCCAGCAGCTTATATTCCTTGGGTAGCGGGAGGGGCGAGCAGTACTTC. The encoded protein is CASSLYSLGSGRGEQYF.

The rearrangement links TRBV2 to TRBJ2-2, with TRBD1 as a possible D gene (6 bases). V was pared by 2 bases and J by 2 bases, with 12 bases between. Germline CDR1 is SNHLY and CDR2 is FYNNEI. The CDR3 sequence is 16 residues long. CDR3 nucleotides: TGTGCCAGCAGTGAATGGTCAGGGGTCAACACCGGGGAGCTGTTTTTT. Protein sequence: CASSEWSGVNTGELFF.

This chain connects TRBV7-3 to TRBJ2-2; the D gene is possibly TRBD1 (5 bases). V shed 5 bases and J shed 3 bases, with 16 bases lying between them. The CDR3 length is 16 residues. CDR1 and CDR2 (germline): SGHTA, FQGTGA. In DNA, the CDR3 is TGTGCCAGCAGCCAAGGGCAGGGTTGGGACACCGGGGAGCTGTTTTTT. This gives the protein CASSQGQGWDTGELFF.

The chain couples TRBV19 to TRBJ2-7; D possibly corresponds to TRBD1 (5 bases). The CDR3 length is 13 residues. Trimming took off 4 bases at V and 1 base at J, with 8 bases between the two ends. Germline V CDR1 and CDR2: LNHDA, SQIVND (reference sequence). The CDR3: CASSRGRSYEQYF. CDR3 DNA sequence: TGTGCCAGTAGTAGGGGCAGGTCCTACGAGCAGTACTTC.